These T cell receptor beta chains were read from a single sample in a study of regulatory T cells in long-lasting Graves disease. Each CDR3 protein gets one entry after TCRdb re-called the multiplex PCR reads with MiXCR. The sample lists about 240,000 distinct CDR3 sequences; 20% to 25% were seen once. This specimen was peripheral blood mononuclear cells (PBMCs), taken at new diagnosis, from a patient treated with antithyroid drugs. The receptors shown here come from a female donor with Graves disease. Both conserved end residues are part of each CDR3. A D gene is named only where the DNA matches it firmly. Where a row states a size, it is once, few, many or the class of an expanded clone; other rows omit it.

V,D,size,J,DNA,CDR3
TRBV12-3/TRBV12-4,NA,many,TRBJ2-3,TGTGCCAGCAGCCCTTTAGAGTCAGATACGCAGTATTTT,CASSPLESDTQYF
TRBV11-3,TRBD2,many,TRBJ2-7,TGTGCCAGCAGCTTAAGCGGGAACTACGAGCAGTACTTC,CASSLSGNYEQYF
TRBV19,TRBD1,few,TRBJ1-3,TGTGCCAGTAATGACAGGGGTATGGGCTCTGGAAACACCATATATTTT,CASNDRGMGSGNTIYF
TRBV19,NA,few,TRBJ1-5,TGTGCCAGTAGTATCTCCAGGAACCAGCCCCAGCATTTT,CASSISRNQPQHF
TRBV30,NA,many,TRBJ1-1,TGTGCCTGGGCCTACTGGGGGCGAGGGGCTGAAGCTTTCTTT,CAWAYWGRGAEAFF
TRBV7-3,NA,many,TRBJ1-1,TGTGCCAGCAGCTTAACGGGCCCTGGGACTGAAGCTTTCTTT,CASSLTGPGTEAFF
TRBV7-7,NA,once,TRBJ2-7,TGTGCCAGCAGTTTCTCCGGACAGCCAACAACCTACGAGCAGTACTTT,CASSFSGQPTTYEQYF
TRBV5-6,NA,NA,TRBJ2-2,TGTGCCAGCAGCGCAGGACTCACGAACACCGGGGAGCTGTTTTTT,CASSAGLTNTGELFF
TRBV9,TRBD1,few,TRBJ1-6,TGTGCCAGCAGCGTAGGGAGGGACAGGGTTAATTCACCCCTCCACTTT,CASSVGRDRVNSPLHF
TRBV28,TRBD1,many,TRBJ2-7,TGTGCCAGCAGTTTCGGGGGACAGGGCTTCCACGAGCAGTACTTC,CASSFGGQGFHEQYF
TRBV6-1,TRBD1,NA,TRBJ1-1,TGTGCCAGCAGGCACAAAAGGACAGGGATGAACACTGAAGCTTTCTTT,CASRHKRTGMNTEAFF
TRBV20-1,TRBD2,NA,TRBJ2-7,TGCAGGGCGACTAGCGGGGGGGGGTACGAGCAGTACTTC,CRATSGGGYEQYF
TRBV7-9,TRBD1,many,TRBJ1-5,TGTGCCAGCAGCCCCCCGGGACAGGGGGCCGGCCAGCCCCAGCATTTT,CASSPPGQGAGQPQHF
TRBV4-1,NA,NA,TRBJ2-1,TGCGCCAGCAGCCAAGAAAGTGAGCAGTTCTTC,CASSQESEQFF
TRBV12-3/TRBV12-4,NA,many,TRBJ2-6,TGTGCCAGCAGTATAGCGGAGTCCGGGGCCAACGTCCTGACTTTC,CASSIAESGANVLTF
TRBV20-1,TRBD2,many,TRBJ2-1,TGCAGTGCTAGTAGCGGGAGGATGTACAATGAGCAGTTCTTC,CSASSGRMYNEQFF
TRBV6-2/TRBV6-3,TRBD2,many,TRBJ2-3,TGTGCCAGCAGTTACTCGATACCTAGCGGGGCCGACTCAGATACGCAGTATTTT,CASSYSIPSGADSDTQYF
TRBV6-2/TRBV6-3,NA,many,TRBJ1-5,TGTGCCAGCAGTTCAGACACTTACGGGGGCTGGCAGCCCCAGCATTTT,CASSSDTYGGWQPQHF
TRBV5-5,NA,NA,TRBJ1-4,TGTGCCAGCAGCTACCCGACTAATGAAAAACTGTTTTTT,CASSYPTNEKLFF
TRBV30,NA,many,TRBJ1-5,TGTGCCTGGGGTAATAGCGGCAATCAGCCCCAGCATTTT,CAWGNSGNQPQHF
TRBV6-1,NA,NA,TRBJ1-2,TGTGCCAGCGGGGAGGGTTCGAACTATGGCTACACCTTC,CASGEGSNYGYTF
TRBV15,NA,many,TRBJ1-2,TGTGCCACCAGCAGAGACGAATACCCAAACAGGGTCTGGGGCTACACCTTC,CATSRDEYPNRVWGYTF
TRBV11-3,TRBD2,many,TRBJ2-4,TGTGCCAGCAGCCCGGGGACTAGCGGGAGGTCCAAAAACATTCAGTACTTC,CASSPGTSGRSKNIQYF
TRBV9,NA,NA,TRBJ1-2,TGTGCCAGCAGCGTAGCGGAAGGTCGGTGGTATGGCTACACCTTC,CASSVAEGRWYGYTF
TRBV20-1,TRBD1,NA,TRBJ1-5,TGCAGTGCCACCGCCGGGACAGGACACCAGCCCCAGCATTTT,CSATAGTGHQPQHF
TRBV28,NA,many,TRBJ1-1,TGTGCCAGCAGTCATCAGGGAACTGAAGCTTTCTTT,CASSHQGTEAFF